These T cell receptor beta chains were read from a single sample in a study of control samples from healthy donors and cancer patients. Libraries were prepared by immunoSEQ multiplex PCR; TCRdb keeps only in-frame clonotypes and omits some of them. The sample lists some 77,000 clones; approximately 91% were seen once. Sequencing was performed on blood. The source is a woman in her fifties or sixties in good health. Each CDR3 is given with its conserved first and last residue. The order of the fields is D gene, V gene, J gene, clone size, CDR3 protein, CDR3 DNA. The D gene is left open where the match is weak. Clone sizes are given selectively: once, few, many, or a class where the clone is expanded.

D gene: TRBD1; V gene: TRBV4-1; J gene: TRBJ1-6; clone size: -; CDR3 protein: CASSHGTAIYNSPLHF; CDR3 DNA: TGCGCCAGCAGCCACGGGACAGCGATCTATAATTCACCCCTCCACTTT
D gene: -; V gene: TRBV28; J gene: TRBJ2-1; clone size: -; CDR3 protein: CASSPVESSYNEQFF; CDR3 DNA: TGTGCCAGCAGCCCAGTGGAAAGCTCCTACAATGAGCAGTTCTTC
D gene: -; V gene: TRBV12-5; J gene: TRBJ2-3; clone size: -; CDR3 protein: CASGLIGTDTQYF; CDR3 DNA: TGTGCTAGTGGTCTAATCGGGACAGATACGCAGTATTTT
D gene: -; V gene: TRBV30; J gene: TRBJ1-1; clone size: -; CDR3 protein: CASSAGWGTEAFF; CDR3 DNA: TGTGCCTCCAGTGCAGGCTGGGGCACTGAAGCTTTCTTT
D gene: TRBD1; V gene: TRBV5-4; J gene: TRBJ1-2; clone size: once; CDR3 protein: CASSLDWQGAGGYTF; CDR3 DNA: TGTGCCAGCAGCTTGGATTGGCAGGGGGCAGGAGGCTACACCTTC
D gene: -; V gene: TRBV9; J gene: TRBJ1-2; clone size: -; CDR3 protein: CASSVGSWAGYGYTF; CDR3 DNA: TGTGCCAGCAGCGTAGGAAGCTGGGCAGGCTATGGCTACACCTTC
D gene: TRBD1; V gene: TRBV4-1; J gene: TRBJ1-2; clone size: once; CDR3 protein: CASSLWGQTTNYGYTF; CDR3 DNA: TGCGCCAGCAGCCTATGGGGACAGACGACTAACTATGGCTACACCTTC
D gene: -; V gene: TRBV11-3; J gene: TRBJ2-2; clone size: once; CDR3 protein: CASSLVRTGELFF; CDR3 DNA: TGTGCCAGCAGCTTAGTACGGACCGGGGAGCTGTTTTTT
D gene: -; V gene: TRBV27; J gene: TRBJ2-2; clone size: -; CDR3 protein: CASSLGSNTGELFF; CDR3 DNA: TGTGCCAGCAGTTTGGGCTCGAACACCGGGGAGCTGTTTTTT
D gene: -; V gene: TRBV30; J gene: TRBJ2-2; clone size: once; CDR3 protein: CAWKGQGNTGELFF; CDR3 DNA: TGTGCCTGGAAGGGTCAGGGTAACACCGGGGAGCTGTTTTTT
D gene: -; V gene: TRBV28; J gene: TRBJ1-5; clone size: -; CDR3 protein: CASSLSKSGRVFGNQPQHF; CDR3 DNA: TGTGCCAGCAGTTTATCTAAATCCGGCAGGGTTTTCGGCAATCAGCCCCAGCATTTT
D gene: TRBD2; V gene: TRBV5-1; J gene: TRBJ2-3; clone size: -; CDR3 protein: CASTPSGGLRYTDTQYF; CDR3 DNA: TGCGCCAGCACCCCCAGCGGGGGCCTTCGGTATACAGATACGCAGTATTTT
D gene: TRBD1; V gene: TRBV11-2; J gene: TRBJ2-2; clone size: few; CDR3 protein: CASSLGRFRQGKTGELFF; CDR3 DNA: TGTGCCAGCAGCTTAGGAAGGTTTCGACAGGGGAAAACCGGGGAGCTGTTTTTT
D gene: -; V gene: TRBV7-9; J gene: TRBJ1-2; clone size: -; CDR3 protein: CASSLREADAPLF; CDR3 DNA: TGTGCCAGCAGCTTAAGGGAGGCGGACGCTCCTCTCTTC
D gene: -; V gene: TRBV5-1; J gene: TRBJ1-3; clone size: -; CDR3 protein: CASSLDPGSGNTIYF; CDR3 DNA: TGCGCCAGCAGCTTGGATCCAGGATCTGGAAACACCATATATTTT
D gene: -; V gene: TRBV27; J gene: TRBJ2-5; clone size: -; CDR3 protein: CASRPRERETQYF; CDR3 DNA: TGTGCCAGCCGCCCCAGGGAAAGAGAGACCCAGTACTTC
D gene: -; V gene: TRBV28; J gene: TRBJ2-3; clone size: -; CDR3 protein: CASSILDTQYF; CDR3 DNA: TGTGCCAGCTCAATCTTAGATACGCAGTATTTT
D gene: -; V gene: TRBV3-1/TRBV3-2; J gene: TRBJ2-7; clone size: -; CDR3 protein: CASSQWDTAKGEQYF; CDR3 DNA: TGTGCCAGCAGCCAGTGGGACACGGCAAAAGGAGAGCAGTACTTC
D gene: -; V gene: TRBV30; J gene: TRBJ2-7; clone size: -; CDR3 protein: CAWKKWGTGYEQYF; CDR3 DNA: TGTGCCTGGAAGAAGTGGGGGACGGGGTACGAGCAGTACTTC
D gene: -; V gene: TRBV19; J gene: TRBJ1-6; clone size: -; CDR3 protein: CASSSIQGAPLHF; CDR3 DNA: TGTGCCAGTAGTTCTATACAAGGGGCACCCCTCCACTTT
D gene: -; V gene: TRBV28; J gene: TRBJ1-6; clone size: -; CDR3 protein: CASSPPGLPLHF; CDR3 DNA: TGTGCCAGCAGCCCCCCCGGGTTGCCCCTCCACTTT
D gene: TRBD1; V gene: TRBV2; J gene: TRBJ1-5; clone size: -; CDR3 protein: CASRTGGSNQPQHF; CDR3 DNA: TGTGCCAGCAGGACAGGGGGTAGCAATCAGCCCCAGCATTTT
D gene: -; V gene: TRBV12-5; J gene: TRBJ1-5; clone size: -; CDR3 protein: CASGLSILGGRNQPQHF; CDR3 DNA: TGTGCTAGTGGTTTGTCAATTTTGGGGGGCCGAAATCAGCCCCAGCATTTT
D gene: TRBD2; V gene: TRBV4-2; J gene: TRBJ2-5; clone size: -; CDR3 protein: CASSRIERDQETQYF; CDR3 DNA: TGTGCCAGCAGCCGTATCGAGCGGGATCAAGAGACCCAGTACTTC
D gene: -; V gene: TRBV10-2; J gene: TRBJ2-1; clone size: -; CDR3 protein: CASGRWVYNEQFF; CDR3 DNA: TGCGCCAGTGGACGGTGGGTCTACAATGAGCAGTTCTTC
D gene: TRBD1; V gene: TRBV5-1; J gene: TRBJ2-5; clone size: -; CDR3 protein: CASSLAGTGPRGETQYF; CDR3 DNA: TGCGCCAGCAGCTTGGCTGGGACAGGGCCCCGAGGGGAGACCCAGTACTTC
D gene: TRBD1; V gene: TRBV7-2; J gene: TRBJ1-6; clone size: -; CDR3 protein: CASSQPDRAGSPLHF; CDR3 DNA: TGTGCCAGCAGCCAACCCGACAGGGCGGGTTCACCCCTCCACTTT
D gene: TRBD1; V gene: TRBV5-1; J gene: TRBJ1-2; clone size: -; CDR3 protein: CASSRTGVGYTF; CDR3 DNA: TGCGCCAGCAGCAGGACAGGGGTGGGCTACACCTTC
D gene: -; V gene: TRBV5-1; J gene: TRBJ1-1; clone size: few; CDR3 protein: CASSPLGGAKEAFF; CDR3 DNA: TGCGCCAGCAGCCCCCTGGGGGGGGCCAAAGAAGCTTTCTTT
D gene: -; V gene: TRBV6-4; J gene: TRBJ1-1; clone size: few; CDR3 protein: CASSEDGTWNTEAFF; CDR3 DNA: TGTGCCAGCAGTGAGGACGGCACGTGGAACACTGAAGCTTTCTTT
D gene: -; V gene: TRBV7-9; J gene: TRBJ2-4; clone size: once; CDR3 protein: CASSSPRTNNVKNIQYF; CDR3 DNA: TGTGCCAGCAGCTCCCCGCGCACCAACAACGTCAAAAACATTCAGTACTTC
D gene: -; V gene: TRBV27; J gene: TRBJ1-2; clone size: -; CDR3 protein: CASSRTWKVADYGYTF; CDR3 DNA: TGTGCCAGCAGTCGAACCTGGAAGGTTGCCGACTATGGCTACACCTTC
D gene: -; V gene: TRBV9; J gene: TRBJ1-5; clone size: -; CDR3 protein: CASSPTIGPGSPQHF; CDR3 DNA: TGTGCCAGCAGCCCAACGATAGGGCCGGGATCCCCCCAGCATTTT
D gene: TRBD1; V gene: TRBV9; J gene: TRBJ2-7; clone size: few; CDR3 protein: CASSVGQGSEQYF; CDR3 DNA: TGTGCCAGCAGCGTAGGACAGGGGTCCGAGCAGTACTTC
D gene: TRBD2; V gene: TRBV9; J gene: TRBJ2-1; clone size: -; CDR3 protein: CASSVGTSGSYNEQFF; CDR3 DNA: TGTGCCAGCAGCGTAGGGACTAGCGGGTCTTACAATGAGCAGTTCTTC
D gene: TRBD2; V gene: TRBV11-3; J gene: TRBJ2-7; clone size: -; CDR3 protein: CASSPRTSGGSYEQYF; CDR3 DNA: TGTGCCAGCAGCCCCAGGACTAGCGGGGGCTCCTACGAGCAGTACTTC
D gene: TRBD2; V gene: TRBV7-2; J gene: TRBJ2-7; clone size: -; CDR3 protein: CASSPRGGYEQYF; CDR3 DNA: TGTGCCAGCAGCCCGAGGGGAGGGTACGAGCAGTACTTC
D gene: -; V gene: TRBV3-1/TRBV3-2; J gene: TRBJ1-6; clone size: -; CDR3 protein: CASSQSRRDTQNSPLHF; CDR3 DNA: TGTGCCAGCAGCCAATCCCGACGGGACACTCAGAATTCACCCCTCCACTTT
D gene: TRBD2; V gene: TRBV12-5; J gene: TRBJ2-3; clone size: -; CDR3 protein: CASGRRLAGGLADTQYF; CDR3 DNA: TGTGCTAGTGGCCGAAGACTAGCGGGGGGGCTGGCAGATACGCAGTATTTT
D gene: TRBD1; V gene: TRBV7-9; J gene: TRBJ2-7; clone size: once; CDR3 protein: CASSLYGGQGDEQYF; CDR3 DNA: TGTGCCAGCAGCTTATACGGAGGACAGGGGGACGAGCAGTACTTC
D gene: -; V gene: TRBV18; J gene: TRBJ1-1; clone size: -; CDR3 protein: CASQVNTEAFF; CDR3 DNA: TGTGCCAGCCAAGTGAACACTGAAGCTTTCTTT
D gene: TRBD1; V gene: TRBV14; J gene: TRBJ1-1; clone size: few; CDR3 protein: CASSHLRDRRRTEAFF; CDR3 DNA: TGTGCCAGCAGCCACCTCCGGGACAGGCGGCGAACTGAAGCTTTCTTT